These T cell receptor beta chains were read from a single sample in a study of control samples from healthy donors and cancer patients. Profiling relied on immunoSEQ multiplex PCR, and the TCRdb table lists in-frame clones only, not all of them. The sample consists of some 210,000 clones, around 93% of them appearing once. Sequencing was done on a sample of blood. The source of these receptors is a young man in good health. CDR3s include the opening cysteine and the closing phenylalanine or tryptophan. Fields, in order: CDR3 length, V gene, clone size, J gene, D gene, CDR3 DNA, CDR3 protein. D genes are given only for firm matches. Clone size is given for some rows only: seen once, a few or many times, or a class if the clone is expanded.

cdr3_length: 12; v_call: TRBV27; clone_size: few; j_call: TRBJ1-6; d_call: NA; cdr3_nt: TGTGCCAGCAGTTGGGCCAACGACGCCCTCCACTTT; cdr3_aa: CASSWANDALHF
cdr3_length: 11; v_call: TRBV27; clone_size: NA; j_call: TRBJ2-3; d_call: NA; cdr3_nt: TGTGCCAGCACAGTTACAGATACGCAGTATTTT; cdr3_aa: CASTVTDTQYF
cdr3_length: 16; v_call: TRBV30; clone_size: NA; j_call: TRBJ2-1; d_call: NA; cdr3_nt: TGTGCCTGGAGTGTTGGACGGACGAGCTCCTACAATGAGCAGTTCTTC; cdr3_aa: CAWSVGRTSSYNEQFF
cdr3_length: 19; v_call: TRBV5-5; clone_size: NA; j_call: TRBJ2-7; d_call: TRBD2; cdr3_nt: TGTGCCAGCAGCGGCGAGGGACTAGCGGGGGGGCCGAACTCCTACGAGCAGTACTTC; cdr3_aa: CASSGEGLAGGPNSYEQYF
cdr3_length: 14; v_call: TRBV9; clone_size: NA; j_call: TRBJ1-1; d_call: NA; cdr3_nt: TGTGCCAGCAGCGTAGAGGTCCAAAACACTGAAGCTTTCTTT; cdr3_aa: CASSVEVQNTEAFF
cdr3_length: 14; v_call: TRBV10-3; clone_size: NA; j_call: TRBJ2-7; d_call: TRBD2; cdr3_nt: TGTGCCATCGGCGGGGGGACACCTTCCTACGAGCAGTACTTC; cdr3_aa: CAIGGGTPSYEQYF
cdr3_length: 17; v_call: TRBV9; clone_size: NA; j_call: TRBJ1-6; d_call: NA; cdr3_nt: TGTGCCAGCAGCGGTACCCGGGATCAAAAAAGAGGAACACCCCTCCACTTT; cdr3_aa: CASSGTRDQKRGTPLHF
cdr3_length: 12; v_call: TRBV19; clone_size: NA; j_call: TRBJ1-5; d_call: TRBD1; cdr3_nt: TGTGCCAGTACAGGGGGCATGCAGCCCCAGCATTTT; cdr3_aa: CASTGGMQPQHF
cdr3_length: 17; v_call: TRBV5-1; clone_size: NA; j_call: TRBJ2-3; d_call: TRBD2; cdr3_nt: TGCGCCAGCAGCTTGGCGGTAGCGGGGGGGCCCGCAGATACGCAGTATTTT; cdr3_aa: CASSLAVAGGPADTQYF
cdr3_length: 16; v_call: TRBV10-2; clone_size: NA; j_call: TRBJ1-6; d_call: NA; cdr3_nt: TGCGCCAGCAGTGTGGGCAGCCTCGACTATAATTCACCCCTCCACTTT; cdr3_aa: CASSVGSLDYNSPLHF
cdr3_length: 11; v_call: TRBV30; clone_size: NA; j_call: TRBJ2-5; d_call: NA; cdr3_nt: TGTGCCTGGAGTGTACTCGGGACCCAGTACTTC; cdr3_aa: CAWSVLGTQYF
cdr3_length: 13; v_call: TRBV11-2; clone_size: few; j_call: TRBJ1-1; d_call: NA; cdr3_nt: TGTGCCAGCAGCTTTACAGTGGGCACTGAAGCTTTCTTT; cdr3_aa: CASSFTVGTEAFF
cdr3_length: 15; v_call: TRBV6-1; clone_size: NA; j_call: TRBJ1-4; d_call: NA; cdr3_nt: TGTGCCAGCAGTGAACATACAGCTATAAATGAAAAACTGTTTTTT; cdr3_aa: CASSEHTAINEKLFF
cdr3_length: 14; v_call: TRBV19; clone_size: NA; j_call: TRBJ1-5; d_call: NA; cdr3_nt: TGTGCCAGTACAGGCTACAATAGCAATCAGCCCCAGCATTTT; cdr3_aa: CASTGYNSNQPQHF
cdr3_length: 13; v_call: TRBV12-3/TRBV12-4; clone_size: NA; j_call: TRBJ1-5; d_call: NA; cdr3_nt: TGTGCCAGCAGTTTTAAGAATGGTCAGCCCCAGCATTTT; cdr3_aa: CASSFKNGQPQHF
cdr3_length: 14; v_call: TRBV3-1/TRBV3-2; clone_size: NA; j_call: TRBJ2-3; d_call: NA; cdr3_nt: TGTGCCAGCAGCCATGGCCCTTCGGGATATACGCAGTATTTT; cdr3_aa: CASSHGPSGYTQYF
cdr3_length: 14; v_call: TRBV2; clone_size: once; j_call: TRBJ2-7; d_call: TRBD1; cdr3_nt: TGTGCCAGCAACGCGCAGGGGGTTTCCTACGAGCAGTACTTC; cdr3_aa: CASNAQGVSYEQYF
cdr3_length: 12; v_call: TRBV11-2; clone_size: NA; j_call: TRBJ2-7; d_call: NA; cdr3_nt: TGTGCCAGCAGCTTAGACGGGTCCGAGCAGTACTTC; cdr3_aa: CASSLDGSEQYF
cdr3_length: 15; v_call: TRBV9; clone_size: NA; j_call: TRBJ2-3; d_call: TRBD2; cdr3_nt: TGTGCCAGCGCGGGGAGCGGGGGGGCAACAGATACGCAGTATTTT; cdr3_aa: CASAGSGGATDTQYF
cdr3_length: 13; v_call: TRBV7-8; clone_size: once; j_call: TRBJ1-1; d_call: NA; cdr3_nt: TGTGCCAGCAGCTTAGATCTGAACACTGAAGCTTTCTTT; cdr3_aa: CASSLDLNTEAFF
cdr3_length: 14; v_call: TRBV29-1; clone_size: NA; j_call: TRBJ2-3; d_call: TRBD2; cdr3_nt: TGCAGCGGCGGGGCTAGCGGGGGGGCTGATACGCAGTATTTT; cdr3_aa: CSGGASGGADTQYF
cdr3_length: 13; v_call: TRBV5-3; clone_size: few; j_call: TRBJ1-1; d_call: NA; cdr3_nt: TGTGCCAGAATAAACAGGGAGAACACTGAAGCTTTCTTT; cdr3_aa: CARINRENTEAFF
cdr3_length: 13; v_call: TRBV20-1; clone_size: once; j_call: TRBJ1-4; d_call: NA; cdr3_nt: TGCAGTGCTAGTAGGGGGGTAGATGAAAAACTGTTTTTT; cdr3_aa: CSASRGVDEKLFF
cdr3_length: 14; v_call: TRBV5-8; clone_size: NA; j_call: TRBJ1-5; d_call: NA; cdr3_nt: TGTGCCAGCCCCCCTCGGGACCGAAATCAGCCCCAGCATTTT; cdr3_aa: CASPPRDRNQPQHF
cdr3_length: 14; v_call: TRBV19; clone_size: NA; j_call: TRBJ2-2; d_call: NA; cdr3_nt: TGTGCCAGTAGTCTTCAAACAGGGTCGGGGGAGCTGTTTTTT; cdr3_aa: CASSLQTGSGELFF
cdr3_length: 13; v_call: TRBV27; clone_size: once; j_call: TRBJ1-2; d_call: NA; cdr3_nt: TGTGCCAGCAGTTTATCGGCAGGGGAAGGCTACACCTTC; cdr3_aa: CASSLSAGEGYTF
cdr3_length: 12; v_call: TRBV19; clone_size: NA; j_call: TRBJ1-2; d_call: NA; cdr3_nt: TGTGCCAGTACCACTACCGGCAACGGCTACACCTTC; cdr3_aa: CASTTTGNGYTF
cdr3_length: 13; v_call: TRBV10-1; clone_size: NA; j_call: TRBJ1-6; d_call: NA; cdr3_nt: TGCGCCAGCAGTGAGCGACAAGCTTCACCCCTCCACTTT; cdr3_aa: CASSERQASPLHF
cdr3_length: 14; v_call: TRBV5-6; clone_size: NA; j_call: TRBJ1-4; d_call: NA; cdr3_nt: TGTGCCAGCAGCGACGGGACCCCTGAGAGGGAACTGTTTTTT; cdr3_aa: CASSDGTPERELFF
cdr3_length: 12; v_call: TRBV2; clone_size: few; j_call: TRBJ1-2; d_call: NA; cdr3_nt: TGTGCCAGCAGTGTCCAGACTTCGAGCTACACCTTC; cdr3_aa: CASSVQTSSYTF
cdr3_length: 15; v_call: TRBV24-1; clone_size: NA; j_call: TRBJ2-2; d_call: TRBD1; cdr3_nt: TGTGCCACCCACCCTGGGACAGGGAACACCGGGGAGCTGTTTTTT; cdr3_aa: CATHPGTGNTGELFF
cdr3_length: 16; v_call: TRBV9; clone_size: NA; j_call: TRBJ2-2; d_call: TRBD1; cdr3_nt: TGTGCCAGCAGCGCAACGGACAGGGGTAGCACCGGGGAGCTGTTTTTT; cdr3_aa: CASSATDRGSTGELFF
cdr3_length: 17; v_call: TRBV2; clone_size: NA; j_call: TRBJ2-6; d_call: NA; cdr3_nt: TGTGCCAGCAGTGAAGCAACTACAGGCTCTGGGGCCAACGTCCTGACTTTC; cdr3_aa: CASSEATTGSGANVLTF
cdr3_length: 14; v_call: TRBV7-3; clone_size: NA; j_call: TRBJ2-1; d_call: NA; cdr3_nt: TGTGCCAGCAGCTTAGCGGGGCCCGCCAATGAGCAGTTCTTC; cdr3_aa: CASSLAGPANEQFF
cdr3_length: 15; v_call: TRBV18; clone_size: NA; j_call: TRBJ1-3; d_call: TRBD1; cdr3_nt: TGTGCCAGCTCAATACAGGGGGCGCAAGGAAACACCATATATTTT; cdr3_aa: CASSIQGAQGNTIYF
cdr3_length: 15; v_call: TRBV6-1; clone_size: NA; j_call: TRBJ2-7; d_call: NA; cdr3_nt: TGTGCCAGCAGTGATTATACAGGCCCATCCTACGAGCAGTACTTC; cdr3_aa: CASSDYTGPSYEQYF
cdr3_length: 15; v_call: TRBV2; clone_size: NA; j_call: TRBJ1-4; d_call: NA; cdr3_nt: TGTGCCAGCGAGCGGGGGGCAGGCGAAAATGAAAAACTGTTTTTT; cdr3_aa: CASERGAGENEKLFF
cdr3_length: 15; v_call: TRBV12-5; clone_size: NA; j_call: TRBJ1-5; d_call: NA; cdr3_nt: TGTGCTAGTGGTTCCGAGGTAGGGGGCAATCAGCCCCAGCATTTT; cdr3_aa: CASGSEVGGNQPQHF
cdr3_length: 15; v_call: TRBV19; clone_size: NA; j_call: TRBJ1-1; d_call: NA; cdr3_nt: TGTGCCAGTAGGATACCGACAGATACGAACACTGAAGCTTTCTTT; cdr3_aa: CASRIPTDTNTEAFF
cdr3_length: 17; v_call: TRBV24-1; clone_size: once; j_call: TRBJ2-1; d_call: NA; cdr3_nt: TGTGCCACCAGTGACAACGACAGGCCGAACTCCTACAATGAGCAGTTCTTC; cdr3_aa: CATSDNDRPNSYNEQFF
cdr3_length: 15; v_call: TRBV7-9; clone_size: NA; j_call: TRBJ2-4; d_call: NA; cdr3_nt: TGTGCCAGCAGCTTAACGGGGCGGGGTGAAAACATTCAGTACTTC; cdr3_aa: CASSLTGRGENIQYF
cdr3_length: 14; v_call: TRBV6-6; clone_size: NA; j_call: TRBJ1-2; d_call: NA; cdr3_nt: TGTGCCAGCAGTTATTGGTCTTCCAACTATGGCTACACCTTC; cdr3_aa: CASSYWSSNYGYTF
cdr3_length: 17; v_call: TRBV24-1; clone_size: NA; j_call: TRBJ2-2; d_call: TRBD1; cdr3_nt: TGTGCCACCAGTGATTTGGGCCAGGGGGCTATCACCGGGGAGCTGTTTTTT; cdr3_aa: CATSDLGQGAITGELFF
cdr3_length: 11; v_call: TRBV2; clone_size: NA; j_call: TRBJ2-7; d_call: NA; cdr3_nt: TGTGCCAGCAAAGGGGAATACGAGCAGTACTTC; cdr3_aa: CASKGEYEQYF
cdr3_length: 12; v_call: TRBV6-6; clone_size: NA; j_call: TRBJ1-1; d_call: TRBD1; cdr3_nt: TGTGCCAGCAGTTACCCGGGACAGGAAGCTTTCTTT; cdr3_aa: CASSYPGQEAFF
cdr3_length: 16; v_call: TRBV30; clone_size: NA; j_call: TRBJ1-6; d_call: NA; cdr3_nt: TGTGCCTGGACTCGTGGAGGGGGGCAATTGGGTTCACCCCTCCACTTT; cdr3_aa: CAWTRGGGQLGSPLHF